These 25 T cell receptor beta chains were sequenced from one sample in a study of CD8+CD57+ T cells in acquired aplastic anemia. Genomic DNA constituted the template upon which TCR beta VDJ and CDR3 profiling was performed. A single record per CDR3 protein comes from TCRdb applying MiXCR to the reads. This sample has about 120,000 distinct CDR3 sequences, with 50% to 60% found just once. Patients chosen for sequencing had shown CD8+CD57+ cell expansion by flow cytometry. Sequencing was done on a sample of sorted CD4+, CD8+, or CD8+CD57+ T cells (not recorded which) from PBMCs. These receptor sequences come from a human donor with aplastic anemia.

DNA for the CDR3: TGTGCCAGCAGTTTCGGGACTAGCGGGGATGAGCAGTTCTTC. Translation: CASSFGTSGDEQFF. J is TRBJ2-1 and V is TRBV12-3 or TRBV12-4; 13 bases agree with TRBD2. V lost 3 bases to trimming and J lost 8 bases; unmatched junction nucleotides: 1. The length of the CDR3 is 14 residues.

V gene TRBV29-1 combines with J gene TRBJ2-2; 7 nucleotides align to TRBD1. The CDR3 contains 13 residues. V trimming: 7 bases; J trimming: 3 bases; junction bases outside the gene matches: 5. Germline V gene sequence: CDR1 SQVTM, CDR2 ANQGSEA. The CDR3 is CSAGTVHTGELFF. The CDR3 DNA is TGCAGCGCTGGGACAGTTCACACCGGGGAGCTGTTTTTT.

V gene TRBV2 combines with J gene TRBJ1-1; 9 bases agree with TRBD1. Germline V gene data show CDR1 as SNHLY and CDR2 as FYNNEI. The V segment lost 4 bases and the J segment 5 bases; nucleotides outside the gene matches: 5. The CDR3 is 14 amino acids. The CDR3 nucleotides read TGTGCCAGCAGTGTCCGGGACAGGGATACTGAAGCTTTCTTT. Translating it yields CASSVRDRDTEAFF.

The rearrangement uses TRBV11-1 and TRBJ1-5, with 9 bases that match TRBD1. The CDR3 loop spans 16 amino acids. V shed 4 bases and J 7 bases; nucleotides not matched to a gene: 11. Germline-derived CDR1 and CDR2 are SGHAT and FQDESV (reference sequence). CDR3 coding DNA: TGTGCCAGCAGCTGGACAGGGGCGAAGGGCGAACAGCCCCAGCATTTT. Its protein is CASSWTGAKGEQPQHF.

J is TRBJ1-4 and V is TRBV5-1; D is perhaps TRBD1 (6 bases). CDR3 size: 16 residues. Germline CDR1 SGHRS, CDR2 YFSETQ. Trimming stripped 0 bases from V and 0 bases from J, with 9 bases between. The CDR3 is CASSLEGDATNEKLFF. As DNA, the CDR3 is TGCGCCAGCAGCTTGGAGGGGGACGCAACTAATGAAAAACTGTTTTTT.

The V call is TRBV29-1, the J call TRBJ2-7; perhaps D is TRBD1 or TRBD2 (5 bases each). The CDR3 consists of 15 residues. V was trimmed by 0 bases and J by 5 bases, leaving 17 bases between them. Germline V gene sequence: CDR1 SQVTM, CDR2 ANQGSEA. This chain's CDR3 is CSVEEVGAGSDEQYF. The DNA of the CDR3 is TGCAGCGTTGAAGAAGTAGGGGCAGGGAGCGACGAGCAGTACTTC.

This clonotype was observed once. The gene calls are TRBV9 and TRBJ1-2; weak D call: TRBD1 (5 bases). The CDR3 runs 18 residues. Germline V gene sequence: CDR1 SGDLS, CDR2 YYNGEE. The ends were cut back, 4 bases at V and 2 bases at J, with 24 bases in the middle. The CDR3 nucleotides read TGTGCCAGCAGCCCAAATTTCAAGGGCGGGACGAGGAACTATGGCTACACCTTC. Protein sequence: CASSPNFKGGTRNYGYTF.

V and J are TRBV2 and TRBJ2-7; TRBD1 might be the D (6 bases). V was pared by 7 bases and J by 3 bases, with 13 bases between. The CDR3 is 13 amino acids. Germline lookup yields CDR1 SNHLY and CDR2 FYNNEI. The CDR3 spells CASMGAIFYEQYF. In nucleotides, the CDR3 is TGTGCCAGCATGGGGGCTATCTTCTACGAGCAGTACTTC.

This clonotype has just one count. CDR3 DNA sequence: TGTGCCAGCAGTGAGAGGTCAGTCGAGAAGGGAAAACTGTTTTTT. This sequence encodes CASSERSVEKGKLFF. The rearrangement uses TRBV2 and TRBJ1-4; D gene unclear. The CDR3 has 15 residues. Looked up from germline, CDR1 is SNHLY and CDR2 is FYNNEI. Trimming took 3 bases from V and 10 from J, leaving 18 bases between them.

This clonotype was seen more than once but under ten times. Being one base from a much bigger clone, this may be a read error. The CDR3 coding sequence is TGTGCCATCATAGCGGGATCCTCCCACGAGCAGTACTTC. It encodes CAIIAGSSHEQYF. The J gene is TRBJ2-7, the V gene TRBV2, with 8 bases aligning to TRBD2. The CDR3 loop spans 13 amino acids. Germline CDR1 and CDR2: SNHLY and FYNNEI. The full variable domain, with the rest looked up from reference TRBV2 and TRBJ2-7, is EPEVTQTPSHQVTQMGQEVILRCVPISNHLYFYWYRQILGQKVEFLVSFYNNEISEKSEIFDDQFSVERPDGSNFTLKIRSTKLEDSAMYFCAIIAGSSHEQYFGPGTRLTVT.

As to this clonotype: It may be a read error: a sequence one base away is much more abundant. The chain couples TRBV6-5 to TRBJ2-7; D is ambiguous. Germline CDR1 and CDR2: MNHEY and SVGAGI. This CDR3 has 14 amino acids. The CDR3 DNA is TGTGACAGCAGTTACGTGGCGGACTCCTACGAGCAGTACTTC. Encoded protein: CDSSYVADSYEQYF.

This clonotype was observed many times. The V gene is TRBV7-9, the J gene TRBJ2-1; 8 bases line up with TRBD2. Germline-derived CDR1 and CDR2 are SEHNR and FQNEAQ (reference sequence). V lost 1 base, J lost 6 bases, and 5 bases stayed unmatched. There are 15 residues in the CDR3. CDR3 DNA sequence: TGTGCCAGCAGCTTAGGACGGGGGGGCCCCAATGAGCAGTTCTTC. Protein sequence: CASSLGRGGPNEQFF.

A word on this clonotype: This clone may be a read error of a much larger clone one base away. The chain combines TRBV19 with TRBJ1-2; the D gene is possibly TRBD1 (5 bases). This CDR3 spans 18 amino acids. Looked up from germline, CDR1 is LNHDA and CDR2 is SQIVND (reference sequence). Trimming pared 4 bases from V and 0 bases from J, leaving 21 bases between. Written as DNA, the CDR3 is TGTGCCAGTAGTACCGAGCATATCCAGGGCCTTTCTAACTATGGCTACACCTTC. Its protein is CASSTEHIQGLSNYGYTF.

This sequence joins TRBV7-6 and TRBJ2-7; D unresolved. Germline values: CDR1 SGHVS, CDR2 FNYEAQ. This CDR3 spans 13 amino acids. The V end was cut by 0 bases, the J end by 3 bases, with 6 bases between. DNA for the CDR3: TGTGCCAGCAGCTTAGCCCCCGACTACGAGCAGTACTTC. It specifies CASSLAPDYEQYF. The complete variable domain, with remaining parts taken from reference TRBV7-6 and TRBJ2-7, reads GAGVSQSPRYKVTKRGQDVALRCDPISGHVSLYWYRQALGQGPEFLTYFNYEAQQDKSGLPNDRFSAERPEGSISTLTIQRTEQRDSAMYRCASSLAPDYEQYFGPGTRLTVT.

The rearrangement links TRBV2 to TRBJ2-5; possible D gene TRBD1, 6 bases. The CDR3 totals 14 residues. V lost 3 bases to trimming and J lost 5 bases, with 13 bases between them. CDR1 is SNHLY and CDR2 is FYNNEI in the germline V gene. The CDR3 sequence is CASSEWTVAETQYF. CDR3 bases: TGTGCCAGCAGTGAGTGGACAGTTGCGGAGACCCAGTACTTC.

This clonotype was counted once. One junction end disagrees with the germline gene, perhaps due to a read error. The rearrangement uses TRBV12-3 or TRBV12-4 and TRBJ2-5, with TRBD1 as a possible D gene (5 bases). CDR3 length: 16 residues. The CDR3 loop is CATSDRLKGAQETQYF. CDR3 DNA: TGTGCCACCAGTGATCGACTCAAAGGGGCCCAAGAGACCCAGTACTTC.

V is TRBV7-9 and J is TRBJ2-3, with D perhaps matching TRBD1 (5 bases). Trimming left V 3 bases short and J 3 bases short, with 7 bases between. The CDR3 length is 13 residues. The germline V gene has CDR1 SEHNR and CDR2 FQNEAQ (reference sequence). The CDR3 DNA is TGTGCCAGCAGCTTGCCAGGGACAGATACGCAGTATTTT. It yields the protein CASSLPGTDTQYF.

About this clonotype itself: A read error is possible here, since a much larger clone lies one base away. In this CDR3 the conserved last residue, phenylalanine or tryptophan, is missing, so a read error is likely. This rearrangement joins TRBV5-4 to TRBJ1-1; D possibly corresponds to TRBD1 (5 bases). Germline-derived CDR1 and CDR2 are SGHNT and YYREEE (reference sequence). V was trimmed by 2 bases and J by 1 base, leaving 21 bases between them. The length of the CDR3 is 18 residues. This CDR3 is CASSFVWVGGTANTEAFL. The CDR3 DNA follows: TGTGCCAGCAGCTTCGTCTGGGTAGGCGGGACGGCGAACACTGAAGCTTTCCTT.

In this sample, this clonotype turned up many times. The chain recombines TRBV13 with TRBJ1-2, with a tentative D call TRBD1 (6 bases). CDR1 PRHDT and CDR2 FYEKMQ come from the germline V gene (reference sequence). The CDR3 is 14 residues long. Trimming cost V 4 bases and J 4 bases, with 13 bases left between them. The CDR3 region has the DNA TGTGCCAGCAGCTCCCTAACAGGGATCTATGGCTACACCTTC. Amino acid sequence: CASSSLTGIYGYTF.

This clonotype has a count of ten or more. The gene calls are TRBV20-1 and TRBJ1-5; the D gene is possibly TRBD1 (6 bases). The CDR3 covers 15 residues. Trimming cost V 5 bases and J 4 bases, with 18 bases left between them. Germline loops: CDR1 DFQATT, CDR2 SNEGSKA (reference sequence). The CDR3 DNA reads as TGCAGTGCTGAGGACAGAATTACGCCTAATCAGCCCCAGCATTTT. This encodes CSAEDRITPNQPQHF.

This clonotype was counted only a few times. The chain combines TRBV20-1 with TRBJ2-5; TRBD2 matches at 10 bases. The germline gives CDR1 DFQATT, CDR2 SNEGSKA (reference sequence). CDR3 length: 14 residues. Germline trimming cut 6 bases from V and 4 bases from J; bases unmatched to any gene: 8. DNA of the CDR3: TGCAGTGCAAAAGCGGGAGGGCAGGGAGAGACCCAGTACTTC. Its translation: CSAKAGGQGETQYF.

The chain joins TRBV2 to TRBJ2-7; a possible D gene is TRBD2 (6 bases). Germline lookup yields CDR1 SNHLY and CDR2 FYNNEI. The V end lost 6 bases, the J end lost 6 bases, and 18 bases lay between the germline ends. The CDR3 spans 14 residues. The CDR3 bases are TGTGCCAGCAGCCTGCGACTGGACTATTCCGAGCAGTACTTC. Its translation is CASSLRLDYSEQYF.

This clonotype was seen at least ten times. The V and J genes are TRBV9 and TRBJ1-1, with 9 bases aligning to TRBD1. Per the germline V gene, CDR1 is SGDLS and CDR2 is YYNGEE. The CDR3 runs to 15 residues. Trimming took 3 bases from V and 1 from J; bases not matched to a gene: 4. The CDR3 sequence is CASSARTGENTEAFF. The DNA of the CDR3 is TGTGCCAGCAGCGCCCGGACAGGGGAGAACACTGAAGCTTTCTTT.

This clonotype came up many times. The gene calls are TRBV29-1 and TRBJ2-3; 12 bases line up with TRBD2. Per the germline V gene, CDR1 is SQVTM and CDR2 is ANQGSEA. This CDR3 comprises 15 residues. V trimming: 4 bases; J trimming: 2 bases; junction bases outside the gene matches: 4. CDR3 DNA sequence: TGCAGCGTTGTACTAGCGGGGGGTAACACAGATACGCAGTATTTT. Its protein product is CSVVLAGGNTDTQYF.

Only a few counts were recorded for this clonotype. The chain has TRBV20-1 and TRBJ1-1, with no clear D. The CDR3 is 13 amino acids. Germline loops: CDR1 DFQATT, CDR2 SNEGSKA (reference sequence). V was pared by 3 bases and J by 4 bases, with 12 bases between. DNA for the CDR3: TGCAGTGCTAGGGGCTTAGGAGGCACTGAAGCTTTCTTT. Amino acids: CSARGLGGTEAFF.